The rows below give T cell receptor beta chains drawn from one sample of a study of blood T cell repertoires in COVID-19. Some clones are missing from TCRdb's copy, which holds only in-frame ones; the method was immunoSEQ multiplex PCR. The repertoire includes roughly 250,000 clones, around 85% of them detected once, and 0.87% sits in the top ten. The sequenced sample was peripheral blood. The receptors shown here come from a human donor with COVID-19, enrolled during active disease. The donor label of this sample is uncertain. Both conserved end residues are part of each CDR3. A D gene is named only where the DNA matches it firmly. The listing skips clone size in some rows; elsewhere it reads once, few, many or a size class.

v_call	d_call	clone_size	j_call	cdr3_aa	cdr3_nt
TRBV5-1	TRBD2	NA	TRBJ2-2	CASTLGLAGVTGELFF	TGCGCCAGCACCCTGGGACTAGCGGGAGTCACCGGGGAGCTGTTTTTT
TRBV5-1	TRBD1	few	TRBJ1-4	CASSPQGAPEEKLFF	TGCGCCAGCAGCCCACAGGGGGCGCCGGAGGAAAAACTGTTTTTT
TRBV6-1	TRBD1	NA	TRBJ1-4	CASSDPGTGVEKLFF	TGTGCCAGCAGTGACCCCGGGACAGGGGTTGAAAAACTGTTTTTT
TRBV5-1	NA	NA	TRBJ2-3	CASSQFRWEGADTQYF	TGCGCCAGCAGCCAGTTTAGGTGGGAGGGGGCAGATACGCAGTATTTT
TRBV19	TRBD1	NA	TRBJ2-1	CASSMDRGPGKYNEQFF	TGTGCCAGTAGTATGGACAGGGGGCCGGGAAAGTACAATGAGCAGTTCTTC
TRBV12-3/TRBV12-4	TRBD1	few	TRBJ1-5	CASSLGQGQHF	TGTGCCAGCAGTTTAGGACAGGGTCAGCATTTT
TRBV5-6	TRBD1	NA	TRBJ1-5	CASSVGQGSQPQHF	TGTGCCAGCAGCGTGGGACAGGGGAGTCAGCCCCAGCATTTT
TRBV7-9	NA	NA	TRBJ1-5	CASSLEQGGSNQPQHF	TGTGCCAGCAGCTTGGAACAGGGCGGGAGCAATCAGCCCCAGCATTTT
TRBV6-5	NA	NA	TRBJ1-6	CASTRVDDNSPLHF	TGTGCCAGCACCAGGGTCGACGATAATTCACCCCTCCACTTT
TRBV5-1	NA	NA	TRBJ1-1	CASSLNTGSAEAFF	TGCGCCAGCAGCTTGAATACAGGGTCAGCTGAAGCTTTCTTT
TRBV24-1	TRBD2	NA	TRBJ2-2	CATGIAGRNAGELFF	TGTGCCACCGGGATAGCGGGAAGAAATGCCGGGGAGCTGTTTTTT
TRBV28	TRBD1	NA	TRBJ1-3	CASRTTGTGLHTIYF	TGTGCCAGCAGGACCACCGGGACAGGGTTGCACACCATATATTTT
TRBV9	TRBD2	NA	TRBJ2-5	CASSVGTSGGQETQYF	TGTGCCAGCAGCGTGGGGACTAGCGGGGGACAAGAGACCCAGTACTTC
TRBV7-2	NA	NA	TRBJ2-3	CASSRGLSTDTQYF	TGTGCCAGCAGCCGGGGATTAAGCACAGATACGCAGTATTTT
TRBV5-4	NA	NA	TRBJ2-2	CASSFDTNTGELFF	TGTGCCAGCAGCTTTGACACGAACACCGGGGAGCTGTTTTTT
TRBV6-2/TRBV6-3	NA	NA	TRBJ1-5	CASSSRGSLRDSNQPQHF	TGTGCCAGCAGTTCTCGAGGGTCTCTGAGGGATAGCAATCAGCCCCAGCATTTT
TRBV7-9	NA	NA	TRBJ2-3	CASSLVLARTDTQYF	TGTGCCAGCAGCTTAGTCCTAGCGCGCACAGATACGCAGTATTTT
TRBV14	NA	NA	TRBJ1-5	CARFHRRVGSNQPQHF	TGTGCCAGATTCCACCGGAGGGTCGGGAGCAATCAGCCCCAGCATTTT
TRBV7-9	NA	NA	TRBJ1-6	CASSLGGVYNSPLHF	TGTGCCAGCAGCTTAGGGGGGGTTTATAATTCACCCCTCCACTTT
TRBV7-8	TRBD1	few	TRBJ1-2	CASSLLDRGNYGYTF	TGTGCCAGCAGCCTCTTGGACAGGGGAAACTATGGCTACACCTTC
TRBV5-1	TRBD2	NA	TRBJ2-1	CASSRSGTSNEQFF	TGCGCCAGCAGCAGGTCCGGGACTAGTAATGAGCAGTTCTTC
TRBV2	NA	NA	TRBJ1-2	CASSERQAPLDYGYTF	TGTGCCAGCAGTGAACGCCAAGCCCCCTTAGACTATGGCTACACCTTC
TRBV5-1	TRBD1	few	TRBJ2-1	CASSQEGQGIQFF	TGCGCCAGCAGCCAGGAGGGACAGGGGATTCAGTTCTTC
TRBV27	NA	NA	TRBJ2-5	CASSLSWDSQETQYF	TGTGCCAGCAGTTTATCGTGGGACTCTCAAGAGACCCAGTACTTC
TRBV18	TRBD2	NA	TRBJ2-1	CASSSRLADSSYNEQFF	TGTGCCAGCTCAAGCAGACTAGCGGACAGCTCCTACAATGAGCAGTTCTTC
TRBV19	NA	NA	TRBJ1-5	CASNEGGTGNQPQHF	TGTGCCAGTAATGAGGGGGGGACGGGCAATCAGCCCCAGCATTTT
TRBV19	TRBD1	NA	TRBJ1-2	CASSTGQGTYGYTF	TGTGCCAGTAGTACTGGACAGGGAACCTATGGCTACACCTTC
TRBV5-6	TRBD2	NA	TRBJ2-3	CASSPPGLGLAGDTQYF	TGTGCCAGCAGCCCACCAGGGTTGGGACTAGCGGGAGATACGCAGTATTTT
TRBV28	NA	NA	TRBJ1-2	CASSSLGGMRGDYTF	TGTGCCAGCAGTTCCCTCGGGGGAATGCGGGGCGACTACACCTTC
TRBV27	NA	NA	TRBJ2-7	CASSLDSSYEQYF	TGTGCCAGCAGTTTAGACAGCTCCTACGAGCAGTACTTC
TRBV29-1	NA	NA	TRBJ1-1	CSVAADLNTEAFF	TGCAGCGTTGCGGCGGATTTGAACACTGAAGCTTTCTTT
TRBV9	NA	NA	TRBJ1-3	CASSPRESSGNTIYF	TGTGCCAGCAGCCCTCGGGAGAGCTCTGGAAACACCATATATTTT
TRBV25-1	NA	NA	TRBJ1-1	CASSHAPGLNTEAFF	TGTGCCAGCAGTCACGCCCCAGGGCTGAACACTGAAGCTTTCTTT
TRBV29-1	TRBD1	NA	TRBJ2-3	CSVQGAGTDTQYF	TGCAGCGTTCAGGGGGCCGGAACAGATACGCAGTATTTT
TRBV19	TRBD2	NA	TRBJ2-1	CASRRIGTSGGNEQFF	TGTGCCAGTAGACGGATCGGGACTAGCGGGGGGAATGAGCAGTTCTTC
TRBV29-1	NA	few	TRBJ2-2	CSVEEGVGELFF	TGCAGCGTTGAGGAAGGGGTCGGGGAGCTGTTTTTT
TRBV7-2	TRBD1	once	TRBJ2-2	CASTPITGDTGELFF	TGTGCCAGCACCCCCATCACAGGGGACACCGGGGAGCTGTTTTTT
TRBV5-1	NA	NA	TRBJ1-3	CASSRSLGQGSGNTIYF	TGCGCCAGCAGTCGTTCCCTCGGGCAGGGCTCTGGAAACACCATATATTTT
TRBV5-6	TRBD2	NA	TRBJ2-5	CASSLEGGSRSGYF	TGTGCCAGCAGCTTGGAGGGAGGGTCTAGGTCAGGGTACTTC
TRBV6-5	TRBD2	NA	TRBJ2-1	CASSFFTSGRGEQFF	TGTGCCAGCAGTTTTTTCACTAGCGGGAGAGGTGAGCAGTTCTTC
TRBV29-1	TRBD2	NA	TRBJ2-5	CSVVGSGNFGETQYF	TGCAGCGTTGTGGGTAGCGGGAACTTCGGAGAGACCCAGTACTTC
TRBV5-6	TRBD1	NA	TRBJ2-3	CASSDLGQGAGTDTQYF	TGTGCCAGCAGCGACCTTGGACAGGGGGCGGGTACAGATACGCAGTATTTT
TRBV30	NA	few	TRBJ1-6	CAWSAGGNNSPLHF	TGTGCCTGGAGTGCCGGGGGAAATAATTCACCCCTCCACTTT
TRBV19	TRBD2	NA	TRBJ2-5	CASRGEREGQETQYF	TGTGCCAGTAGGGGGGAACGGGAGGGCCAAGAGACCCAGTACTTC
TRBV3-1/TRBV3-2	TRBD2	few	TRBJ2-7	CASRPTGTSVSEQYF	TGTGCCAGCAGGCCAACCGGGACTAGCGTATCCGAGCAGTACTTC
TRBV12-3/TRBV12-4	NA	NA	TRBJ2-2	CASSFRDTGELFF	TGTGCCAGCAGTTTCAGGGACACCGGGGAGCTGTTTTTT
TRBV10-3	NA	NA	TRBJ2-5	CAISEGGWQETQYF	TGTGCCATCAGTGAGGGGGGCTGGCAAGAGACCCAGTACTTC
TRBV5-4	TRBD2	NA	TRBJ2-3	CASSSGISGSGTDTQYF	TGTGCCAGCAGCTCCGGAATTAGCGGGAGTGGGACAGATACGCAGTATTTT
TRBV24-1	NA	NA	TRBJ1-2	CATSDLASSTRNYGYTF	TGTGCCACCAGTGATTTAGCCAGCTCGACTAGGAACTATGGCTACACCTTC